The 9 T cell receptor beta chains below were found in one sample sequenced in a study of cytomegalovirus exposure and HLA in healthy donors. Vbeta (60) and Jbeta (13) primers were used in the PCR. Assay: immunoSEQ multiplex PCR; the TCRdb copy retains only in-frame clones and omits some. The table has 110,000 or so clones, 82% seen once. Input material: PBMCs. Source of these receptors: a woman aged 18-29 years in good health and CMV-seronegative.

The chain joins TRBV2 to TRBJ1-4; 10 nucleotides agree with TRBD1. CDR1 is SNHLY and CDR2 is FYNNEI in the germline V gene. Trimming removed 7 bases from V and 8 bases from J; junction bases left unmatched: 7. This CDR3 is built from 14 residues. CDR3 loop: CASTRDRGREKLFF. The DNA for the CDR3 is TGTGCCAGCACTAGGGACAGGGGAAGGGAAAAACTGTTTTTT.

The V call is TRBV5-1, the J call TRBJ2-5, with a possible D match to TRBD1 (6 bases). This CDR3 comprises 15 residues. From germline, CDR1 is SGHRS and CDR2 YFSETQ. V lost 3 bases to trimming and J lost 4 bases, with 16 bases between them. The CDR3 loop is CASSSGARGGETQYF. The CDR3 DNA sequence: TGCGCCAGCAGCTCGGGTGCCAGGGGTGGAGAGACCCAGTACTTC. The complete variable domain, with remaining parts taken from reference TRBV5-1 and TRBJ2-5, reads KAGVTQTPRYLIKTRGQQVTLSCSPISGHRSVSWYQQTPGQGLQFLFEYFSETQRNKGNFPGRFSGRQFSNSRSEMNVSTLELGDSALYLCASSSGARGGETQYFGPGTRLLVL.

DNA of the CDR3: TGTGCCAGCGCCTCGGGATTAGAGAATTCACCCCTCCACTTT. This encodes CASASGLENSPLHF. The genes are TRBV2 and TRBJ1-6; D is uncertain. Germline CDR1 and CDR2: SNHLY and FYNNEI. The CDR3 extends over 14 amino acids. V lost 8 bases and J lost 7, with 15 bases in between.

This chain links TRBV5-1 with TRBJ2-1; TRBD2 matches 7 bases. This CDR3 region has 14 residues. Germline loops: CDR1 SGHRS, CDR2 YFSETQ. After removal of 0 bases from V and 9 bases from J, the junction contained 6 bases not matched to a gene. The CDR3 spells CASSLAGRGTEQFF. The CDR3 DNA reads TGCGCCAGCAGCTTGGCCGGGCGGGGGACTGAGCAGTTCTTC.

The rearrangement uses TRBV11-3 and TRBJ1-1; no reliable D call. Germline V lookup: CDR1 SGHNT, CDR2 YENEEA. This CDR3 contains 13 residues. V was clipped by 5 bases and J by 10 bases, with 17 bases between them. The CDR3 coding sequence is TGTGCCAGCAGCGCCTTATCCTCCAGCGCAGCTTTCTTT. Translation gives CASSALSSSAAFF. Together with reference TRBV11-3 and TRBJ1-1, the CDR3 gives the full variable domain: EAGVVQSPRYKIIEKKQPVAFWCNPISGHNTLYWYLQNLGQGPELLIRYENEEAVDDSQLPKDRFSAERLKGVDSTLKIQPAELGDSAVYLCASSALSSSAAFFGQGTRLTVV.

J is TRBJ2-1 and V is TRBV11-2; D perhaps matches TRBD2 (6 bases). Trimming pared 8 bases from V and 4 bases from J, leaving 21 bases between. The CDR3 covers 16 residues. Germline V gives CDR1 SGHAT, CDR2 FQNNGV. CDR3 bases: TGTGCCAGCTCATGGGGCGGGGCTAGCTCATACAATGAGCAGTTCTTC. Its protein product is CASSWGGASSYNEQFF.

The genes are TRBV6-5 and TRBJ1-2; TRBD1 matches at 7 bases. The J segment lost 7 bases and the V segment lost 0 bases, leaving 5 bases of the junction unmatched. The length of the CDR3 is 14 residues. The V gene's germline CDR1 is MNHEY and CDR2 SVGAGI. The CDR3 nucleotides read TGTGCCAGCAGTTACTCGTGGGCAGGGGGTGGCTACACCTTC. Amino acids: CASSYSWAGGGYTF.

This chain connects TRBV7-9 to TRBJ2-7, with 7 bases fitting TRBD2. The CDR3 length is 15 residues. Per germline, CDR1 SEHNR and CDR2 FQNEAQ (reference sequence). The V segment lost 0 bases and the J segment 3 bases; nucleotides outside the gene matches: 5. For the CDR3, the DNA is TGTGCCAGCAGCTTAGCGGGTGCGGGAGACTACGAGCAGTACTTC. Protein: CASSLAGAGDYEQYF.

The chain employs TRBV6-1 and TRBJ2-7, with a weak D call TRBD2 (6 bases). V was trimmed by 1 base and J by 7 bases, leaving 8 bases between them. CDR3 length: 12 residues. Germline loops: CDR1 MNHNS, CDR2 SASEGT. CDR3 bases: TGTGCCAGCAGTGAAGGGGGAGGAGAGCAGTACTTC. Its translation: CASSEGGGEQYF.